This TCR beta chain was captured by sequencing in a study of cytomegalovirus exposure and HLA in healthy donors (dated by TCRdb to 2017 to 2019). Regarding the research as a whole: According to a later analysis, one platform produced both the 100 to 150 validation repertoires and the roughly 660 repertoires of the first cohort. The study aimed to test whether signatures of past pathogen exposure could be identified by cataloging public T cell receptors. Besides the first cohort of more than 650 subjects, a separate validation cohort made up of roughly 120 different subjects was used. The study combined high-throughput TCR immunosequencing, statistical association of individual TCRs with disease status, and machine learning to predict cytomegalovirus infection status. Study-wide findings and limitations: Most TCR sequences were seen in very few donors, while some public TCRs were found in many individuals. A few of the identified cytomegalovirus-associated TCR beta chains were confirmed in vitro to be specific for cytomegalovirus antigens. It was suggested by the authors that the approach could potentially be generalized to other disease states and immunological phenotypes. A later analysis lacked HLA typing for the validation cohort, so it scored co-occurrence in that cohort across all 120 repertoires. The classifier was reported to diagnose cytomegalovirus status with high specificity and sensitivity in both the original cohort and the validation cohort. Subsequent analysis determined that TCRs grouped into clusters in the first cohort also showed a tendency toward co-occurrence across the roughly 120 validation repertoires, and 85% to 95% of cluster scores exceeded 0. In the study, 150 to 200 TCR beta chains were listed as associated with cytomegalovirus.

Library preparation used the immunoSEQ multiplex PCR assay. The paper's processing steps were these. A statistical classification framework was built for diagnosing cytomegalovirus status from the catalog of TCR beta chain sequences. What TCRdb holds here is the immuneACCESS table cut down to in-frame rearrangements. Part of the clones is not present; checked against another copy, under half of the missing clones reflect an unresolved V gene, and the others are unexplained. That table is the source of V, J and clone size, and D and trimming were worked out from the DNA. The sample records roughly 100,000 clones, around 89% of which are singletons. Of the sample, about 2% is held by the ten largest clones. The V and J ends are trimmed by 0 bases and 7 bases, leaving 10 bases between them. CDR1 SGDLS and CDR2 YYNGEE are derived from the germline V gene. Taken from cysteine to phenylalanine, the CDR3 has 14 residues. Here the CDR3 DNA is all that survives: 42 bases in frame from base 1.

The donors were included in the validation cohort of over a hundred subjects, a group kept apart from the roughly 730-subject first cohort. This clone was seen a single time. Its antigen is currently not known. No quality values exist for individual bases; no much larger clone is one base distant. The chain joins TRBV9 to TRBJ2-2; TRBD2 is possibly the D segment (5 matching bases). Input material: PBMCs. The source of this sequence is a woman aged 18-30 years in good health and CMV-seropositive. The CDR3 loop reads CASSVGHGGGELFF. The DNA is TGTGCCAGCAGCGTAGGACATGGAGGCGGGGAGCTGTTTTTT.